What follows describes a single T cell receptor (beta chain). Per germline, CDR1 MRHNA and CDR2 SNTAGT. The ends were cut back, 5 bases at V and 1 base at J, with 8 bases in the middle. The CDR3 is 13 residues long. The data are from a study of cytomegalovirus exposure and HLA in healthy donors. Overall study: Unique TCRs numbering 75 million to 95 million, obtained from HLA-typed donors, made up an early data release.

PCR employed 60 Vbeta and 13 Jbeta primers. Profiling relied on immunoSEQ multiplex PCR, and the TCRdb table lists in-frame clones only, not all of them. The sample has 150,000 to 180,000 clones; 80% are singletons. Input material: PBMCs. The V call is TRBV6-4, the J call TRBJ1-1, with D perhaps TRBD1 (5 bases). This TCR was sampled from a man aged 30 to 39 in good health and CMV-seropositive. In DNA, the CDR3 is TGTGCCAGCAGTATTGACAGGAACACTGAAGCTTTCTTT. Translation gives CASSIDRNTEAFF.